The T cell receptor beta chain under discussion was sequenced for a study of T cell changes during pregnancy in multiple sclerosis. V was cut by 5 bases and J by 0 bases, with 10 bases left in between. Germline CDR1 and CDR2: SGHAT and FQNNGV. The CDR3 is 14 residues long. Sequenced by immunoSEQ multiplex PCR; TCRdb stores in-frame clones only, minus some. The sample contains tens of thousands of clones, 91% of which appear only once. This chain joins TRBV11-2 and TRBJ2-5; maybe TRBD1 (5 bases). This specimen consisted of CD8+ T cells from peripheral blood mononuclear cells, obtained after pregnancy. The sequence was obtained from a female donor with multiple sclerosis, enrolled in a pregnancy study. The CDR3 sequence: CASSARTYQETQYF. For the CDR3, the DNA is TGTGCCAGCAGCGCACGGACATACCAAGAGACCCAGTACTTC.